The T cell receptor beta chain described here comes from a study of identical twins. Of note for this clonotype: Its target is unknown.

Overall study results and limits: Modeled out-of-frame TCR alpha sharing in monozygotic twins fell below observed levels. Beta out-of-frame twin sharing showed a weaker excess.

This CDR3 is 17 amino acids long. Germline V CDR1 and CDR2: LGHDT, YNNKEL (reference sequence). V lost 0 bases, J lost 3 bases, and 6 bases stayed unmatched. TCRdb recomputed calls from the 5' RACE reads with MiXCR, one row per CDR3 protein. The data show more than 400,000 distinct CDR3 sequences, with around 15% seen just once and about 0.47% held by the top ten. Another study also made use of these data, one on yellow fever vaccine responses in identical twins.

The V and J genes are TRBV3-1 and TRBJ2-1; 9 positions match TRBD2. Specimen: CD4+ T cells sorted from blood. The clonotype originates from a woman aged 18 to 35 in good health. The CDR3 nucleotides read TGTGCCAGCAGCCAAGATAGTCTAGCGGGACACTACAATGAGCAGTTCTTC. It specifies CASSQDSLAGHYNEQFF.